One sample yielded the 17 T cell receptor beta chains listed below, sequenced in a study of beta chain features in type 1 diabetes. TCRB transcripts that were expressed got sequenced, as all of the isolated RNA had been reverse transcribed. Generated by immunoSEQ multiplex PCR, the TCRdb table keeps only in-frame clones and is missing some. The data contain 200,000 to 250,000 clones, under 70% of them seen just once; the ten biggest clones take up around 0.05%. The sequenced sample consisted of naive CD4+ T cells from blood. Every receptor here comes from a man aged 25 to 40 in good health.

The chain carries TRBV6-5 and TRBJ1-2; D is unclear. The V gene's germline CDR1 is MNHEY and CDR2 SVGAGI. The CDR3 length is 14 residues. Between the trimmed V and J ends, which lost 0 bases and 0 bases, there was a span of 5 bases. The CDR3 spells CASSYSGTNYGYTF. CDR3 bases: TGTGCCAGCAGTTACTCGGGCACTAACTATGGCTACACCTTC.

The chain is built from TRBV10-3 and TRBJ1-2; D possibly corresponds to TRBD1 (5 bases). Per the germline V gene, CDR1 is ENHRY and CDR2 is SYGVKD. The CDR3 has 16 amino acids. With 2 bases removed from V and 1 base from J, the gap between germline ends came to 14 bases. CDR3 protein: CAISEARTPINYGYTF. DNA of the CDR3: TGTGCCATCAGTGAGGCTAGGACACCGATTAACTATGGCTACACCTTC.

The chain is built from TRBV30 and TRBJ1-2; D possibly corresponds to TRBD1 (6 bases). The CDR3 is made up of 11 amino acids. Germline V gives CDR1 GTSNPN, CDR2 SVGIG (reference sequence). Trimming took off 3 bases at V and 4 bases at J, with 6 bases between the two ends. This CDR3 reads CAWRDSYGYTF. The DNA of the CDR3 is TGTGCCTGGAGGGACAGCTATGGCTACACCTTC. Looking up the rest from reference TRBV30 and TRBJ1-2 gives the full variable domain: SQTIHQWPATLVQPVGSPLSLECTVEGTSNPNLYWYRQAAGRGLQLLFYSVGIGQISSEVPQNLSASRPQDRQFILSSKKLLLSDSGFYLCAWRDSYGYTFGSGTRLTVV.

V and J are TRBV25-1 and TRBJ2-7; the D gene is possibly TRBD1 (6 bases). Per germline, CDR1 MGHDK and CDR2 SYGVNS. The V gene lost 9 bases and the J gene lost 4 bases, with 10 bases spanning the gap. CDR3 length equals 11 residues. The CDR3 sequence is CASGTIYEQYF. The CDR3, as DNA: TGTGCCAGTGGGACAATTTACGAGCAGTACTTC.

This chain links TRBV6-5 with TRBJ2-1; TRBD1 is a possible D gene (5 bases). This CDR3 is 15 amino acids long. CDR1 and CDR2 from the germline V gene are MNHEY and SVGAGI. With 2 bases removed from V and 4 bases from J, the gap between germline ends came to 12 bases. The CDR3 region has the DNA TGTGCCAGCAGTTACGCGACAGTGGAATACAATGAGCAGTTCTTC. Protein sequence: CASSYATVEYNEQFF.

The rearrangement joins TRBV30 to TRBJ2-1; 10 bases map to TRBD2. The length of the CDR3 is 15 residues. Unmatched junction bases numbered 9, after V lost 0 bases and J lost 10 bases. The germline V gene has CDR1 GTSNPN and CDR2 SVGIG (reference sequence). DNA for the CDR3: TGTGCCTGGAGTGTACTAAGCGGGGGGGCCGAGGAGCAGTTCTTC. Translating gives CAWSVLSGGAEEQFF.

The chain has TRBV29-1 and TRBJ2-1; 10 nucleotides align to TRBD2. Trimming at V came to 4 bases and at J to 3 bases, leaving 9 bases not matched to a gene. The CDR3 contains 16 residues. CDR1 is SQVTM, CDR2 ANQGSEA, per germline. This CDR3 is CSVGGAGGPVYNEQFF. In nucleotides, the CDR3 is TGCAGCGTTGGTGGAGCGGGAGGGCCTGTCTACAATGAGCAGTTCTTC.

The gene calls are TRBV9 and TRBJ2-7, with 7 bases matching TRBD1. The CDR3 covers 15 residues. Germline values: CDR1 SGDLS, CDR2 YYNGEE. V trimming: 2 bases; J trimming: 6 bases; junction bases outside the gene matches: 11. The CDR3 coding sequence is TGTGCCAGCAGCGTGGCCCGGAGGACAGGAGGCGAGCAGTACTTC. Amino acids: CASSVARRTGGEQYF.

This clone was seen a handful of times. The chain is built from TRBV19 and TRBJ2-2, with 9 bases identical to TRBD1. This CDR3 is 14 amino acids long. After removal of 6 bases from V and 8 bases from J, the junction contained 7 bases not matched to a gene. The germline gives CDR1 LNHDA, CDR2 SQIVND (reference sequence). The CDR3 protein is CASRLGQGIGELFF. The CDR3 DNA follows: TGTGCCAGTAGACTGGGACAGGGCATTGGGGAGCTGTTTTTT.

This clone was observed a handful of times. Other nucleotide sequences in the sample specify the same CDR3. V and J are TRBV5-1 and TRBJ2-1; possibly TRBD2 for D (6 bases). This CDR3 has 12 residues. Between the trimmed V and J ends, which lost 1 base and 9 bases, there was a span of 8 bases. Germline CDR1 is SGHRS and CDR2 is YFSETQ. CDR3 sequence reads: CASSLQGGEQFF. DNA of the CDR3: TGCGCCAGCAGCTTGCAGGGAGGTGAGCAGTTCTTC. Using reference TRBV5-1 and TRBJ2-1 for the parts outside the CDR3, the full variable domain is KAGVTQTPRYLIKTRGQQVTLSCSPISGHRSVSWYQQTPGQGLQFLFEYFSETQRNKGNFPGRFSGRQFSNSRSEMNVSTLELGDSALYLCASSLQGGEQFFGPGTRLTVL.

In its sample, this clone was seen a few times. The chain couples TRBV29-1 to TRBJ1-2; D is uncertain. Deletions cut 4 bases from V and 5 bases from J, with 11 bases between. CDR1 SQVTM and CDR2 ANQGSEA come from the germline V gene. The CDR3 is made up of 12 amino acids. DNA for the CDR3: TGCAGCGTTGGTTCCGGGCTATATGGCTACACCTTC. It codes for CSVGSGLYGYTF.

This clone was counted between two and nine times. The V gene is TRBV30, the J gene TRBJ2-2; D unresolved. CDR3 size: 14 residues. Germline V gene data show CDR1 as GTSNPN and CDR2 as SVGIG (reference sequence). V was trimmed by 2 bases and J by 2 bases, leaving 9 bases between them. The CDR3 loop is CAWSITINTGELFF. The CDR3 region has the DNA TGTGCCTGGAGTATCACGATTAACACCGGGGAGCTGTTTTTT. Full variable domain (missing parts from reference TRBV30 and TRBJ2-2): SQTIHQWPATLVQPVGSPLSLECTVEGTSNPNLYWYRQAAGRGLQLLFYSVGIGQISSEVPQNLSASRPQDRQFILSSKKLLLSDSGFYLCAWSITINTGELFFGEGSRLTVL.

CDR3 in DNA: TGTGCCAGCACCAGGGCCAACCGGGAACCAGGGATAGCCAAAAACATTCAGTACTTC. Translated, it gives CASTRANREPGIAKNIQYF. The J gene is TRBJ2-4, the V gene TRBV5-6; D possibly matches TRBD1 or TRBD2 (5 bases each). CDR1 and CDR2 (germline): SGHDT, YYEEEE. The CDR3 totals 19 residues. Trimming shortened V by 6 bases and J by 0 bases, and 25 bases separated the two germline ends.

This chain joins TRBV9 and TRBJ2-3, with TRBD2 identical over 11 bases. V shed 3 bases, J shed 3 bases, and the junction held 6 bases outside the gene matches. The germline V gene encodes CDR1 SGDLS and CDR2 YYNGEE. The CDR3 runs 16 residues. The DNA of the CDR3 is TGTGCCAGCAGCGCACTAGCGGGAGCAGGGACAGATACGCAGTATTTT. Its protein is CASSALAGAGTDTQYF.

This clone was recorded once. In the same sample, other DNA sequences code for this CDR3. V is TRBV18 and J is TRBJ1-5; 7 bases fit TRBD1. CDR1 and CDR2 (germline): KGHSH, LQKENI. The CDR3 runs to 13 residues. Unmatched junction bases numbered 3, after V lost 6 bases and J lost 4 bases. CDR3: CASSPDRNQPQHF. The CDR3 DNA reads as TGTGCCAGCTCCCCGGACAGGAATCAGCCCCAGCATTTT. The complete variable domain, with remaining parts taken from reference TRBV18 and TRBJ1-5, reads NAGVMQNPRHLVRRRGQEARLRCSPMKGHSHVYWYRQLPEEGLKFMVYLQKENIIDESGMPKERFSAEFPKEGPSILRIQQVVRGDSAAYFCASSPDRNQPQHFGDGTRLSIL.

For this clone: One end of the junction varies from germline; a read error may be responsible. The CDR3 DNA reads TGTGCCAGTAGTATAGCGGCTAGCGGGATCCGGTACAGTGAGCAGTTCTTC. This gives the protein CASSIAASGIRYSEQFF. The V gene is TRBV19, the J gene TRBJ2-1; 9 nucleotides align to TRBD2. The CDR3 covers 17 residues. Germline V gene sequence: CDR1 LNHDA, CDR2 SQIVND (reference sequence). The full variable domain, rest sourced from reference TRBV19 and TRBJ2-1, is DGGITQSPKYLFRKEGQNVTLSCEQNLNHDAMYWYRQDPGQGLRLIYYSQIVNDFQKGDIAEGYSVSREKKESFPLTVTSAQKNPTAFYLCASSIAASGIRYSEQFFGPGTRLTVL.

The V and J genes are TRBV29-1 and TRBJ2-7; TRBD1 might be the D (5 bases). V was shortened by 7 bases and J by 3 bases, with 13 bases between the two germline ends. CDR3 length: 12 amino acids. CDR1 is SQVTM and CDR2 is ANQGSEA in the germline V gene. In DNA form, the CDR3 reads TGCAGCGGGGTAGACAGCCTCTACGAGCAGTACTTC. Translation: CSGVDSLYEQYF.